One and the same sample provided the 27 T cell receptor beta chains below, sequenced in a study of cytomegalovirus exposure and HLA in healthy donors. With 60 Vbeta and 13 Jbeta primers, the PCR was carried out. Here immunoSEQ multiplex PCR was the method, and the copy in TCRdb shows in-frame clones only, minus some. Of more than 150,000 clones in the sample, about 80% were seen once. Sequenced input: PBMCs. Receptor source: a woman aged 45-65 years in good health and CMV-seropositive.

This chain uses TRBV7-2 with TRBJ2-3, with TRBD2 matching over 13 bases. The germline V gene has CDR1 SGHTA and CDR2 FQGNSA. With V trimmed by 1 base and J by 0 bases, 4 bases remained unmatched. The CDR3 runs to 18 residues. The CDR3 loop reads CASSLGGLAGPSTDTQYF. As DNA, the CDR3 is TGTGCCAGCAGCTTAGGGGGACTAGCGGGGCCTAGCACAGATACGCAGTATTTT.

The CDR3 DNA reads as TGCGCCAGCAGCTTGGGAGTGAAGCCTGGAAACACCATATATTTT. It encodes CASSLGVKPGNTIYF. The chain links TRBV5-1 to TRBJ1-3; D unclear. The germline CDR1 and CDR2 sequences are SGHRS and YFSETQ. Trimming left V 0 bases short and J 2 bases short, with 9 bases between. The CDR3 spans 15 residues.

This clone appeared once. Other DNA sequences of this sample code for an identical CDR3. This CDR3 is CASSPGQMNTEAFF. The CDR3 DNA follows: TGTGCCAGCTCGCCGGGACAGATGAACACTGAAGCTTTCTTT. This chain links TRBV18 with TRBJ1-1, with 7 positions matching TRBD1. The CDR3 has 14 residues. CDR1 and CDR2 from the germline V gene are KGHSH and LQKENI. The trim removed 6 bases at V and 0 bases at J, leaving 4 bases unmatched.

This chain connects TRBV5-6 to TRBJ1-6, with D possibly TRBD1 on 5 matching bases. V lost 2 bases and J 8 bases, leaving 17 bases between the germline ends. This CDR3 has 16 amino acids. The germline CDR1 and CDR2 sequences are SGHDT and YYEEEE. The CDR3 spells CASSFRQGVRDSPLHF. The CDR3 region has the DNA TGTGCCAGCAGCTTCCGCCAGGGCGTAAGAGATTCACCCCTCCACTTT.

The chain couples TRBV23-1 to TRBJ1-1; no definite D call. TRBV23-1 is an ORF for which the function is uncertain. With 8 bases removed from V and 9 bases from J, the gap between germline ends came to 16 bases. This CDR3 is 12 amino acids long. DNA of the CDR3: TGCGCCAGCGGCCTTGCGGGCTGGCAAGCTTTCTTT. It is translated as CASGLAGWQAFF.

V and J are TRBV10-3 and TRBJ2-5; 9 bases are shared with TRBD2. Germline trimming cut 0 bases from V and 4 bases from J; bases unmatched to any gene: 0. The germline V gene encodes CDR1 ENHRY and CDR2 SYGVKD. This CDR3 comprises 14 residues. CDR3 loop: CAISESSGGETQYF. CDR3 nucleotides: TGTGCCATCAGTGAGTCTAGCGGGGGAGAGACCCAGTACTTC.

The genes are TRBV27 and TRBJ1-5, with 11 bases lining up with TRBD1. Trimming cost V 6 bases and J 6 bases; bases outside gene matches: 16. Germline CDR1 MNHEY, CDR2 SMNVEV (reference sequence). The length of the CDR3 is 18 residues. CDR3 protein: CASSLRTDGTGGRQPQHF. CDR3 bases: TGTGCCAGCAGCTTGCGAACGGACGGGACAGGGGGTCGTCAGCCCCAGCATTTT.

J is TRBJ2-1 and V is TRBV18; TRBD2 agrees at 12 bases. Per the germline V gene, CDR1 is KGHSH and CDR2 is LQKENI. There are 16 residues in the CDR3. Trimming cost V 2 bases and J 5 bases; bases outside gene matches: 4. CDR3 sequence (DNA): TGTGCCAGCTCACCATTGCTAGCGGGAGGGAACAATGAGCAGTTCTTC. It is translated as CASSPLLAGGNNEQFF.

V and J are TRBV7-3 and TRBJ2-3, with TRBD2 matching 9 bases. CDR1 SGHTA and CDR2 FQGTGA come from the germline V gene. The CDR3 length is 18 residues. Losses at the gene ends were 2 bases for V and 2 bases for J; bases not matched to a gene: 11. The CDR3 is CASSLVRSLAGLTDTQYF. CDR3 in DNA: TGTGCCAGCAGCTTAGTCAGATCACTAGCGGGCCTCACAGATACGCAGTATTTT.

The chain links TRBV11-3 to TRBJ2-2, with 7 bases lining up with TRBD2. This CDR3 has 16 amino acids. Germline-derived CDR1 and CDR2 are SGHNT and YENEEA. The V and J ends lost 0 bases and 1 base, in that order; junction bases with no gene match: 2. CDR3 residues: CASSLDGGRNTGELFF. The CDR3 DNA reads as TGTGCCAGCAGCTTAGATGGCGGGAGGAACACCGGGGAGCTGTTTTTT.

This clone was counted a single time. The chain is built from TRBV30 and TRBJ1-3; no clear D gene. CDR1 and CDR2 from the germline V gene are GTSNPN and SVGIG (reference sequence). Trimming took off 0 bases at V and 9 bases at J, with 6 bases between the two ends. This CDR3 region has 11 residues. CDR3: CAWSVSRTIYF. The CDR3 coding sequence is TGTGCCTGGAGTGTCTCCCGCACCATATATTTT.

The chain carries TRBV29-1 and TRBJ2-6; no firm D call. This CDR3 comprises 14 residues. Germline CDR1 is SQVTM and CDR2 is ANQGSEA. V was clipped by 4 bases and J by 1 base, with 8 bases between them. The CDR3 is CSVVSGSGANVLTF. In nucleotides, the CDR3 is TGCAGCGTTGTGTCCGGTTCTGGGGCCAACGTCCTGACTTTC.

The rearrangement uses TRBV6-5 and TRBJ2-1, with 7 bases aligning to TRBD2. The CDR3 has 13 residues. Germline V lookup: CDR1 MNHEY, CDR2 SVGAGI. J was trimmed by 3 bases and V by 7 bases; bases with no gene match: 3. The CDR3 region is CASKRDHYNEQFF. As DNA, the CDR3 is TGTGCCAGCAAGCGGGACCACTACAATGAGCAGTTCTTC.

The chain employs TRBV6-5 and TRBJ1-5, with D possibly being TRBD1 (5 bases). The V gene's germline CDR1 is MNHEY and CDR2 SVGAGI. The CDR3 runs 15 residues. Trimming took off 6 bases at V and 4 bases at J, with 16 bases between the two ends. The CDR3 protein is CASSPFKGANQPQHF. In DNA form, the CDR3 reads TGTGCCAGCAGCCCGTTTAAAGGGGCGAATCAGCCCCAGCATTTT.

This chain links TRBV5-8 with TRBJ2-5, with 7 bases identical to TRBD2. CDR1 and CDR2 (germline): SGHTS, YDEGEE. This CDR3 has 16 residues. V shed 0 bases and J 5 bases; nucleotides not matched to a gene: 10. CDR3 sequence (DNA): TGTGCCAGCAGCTTGGCCAGCGGGGCCGGGGGTGAGACCCAGTACTTC. This sequence encodes CASSLASGAGGETQYF.

The V and J genes are TRBV5-1 and TRBJ2-3, with TRBD2 matching 8 bases. This CDR3 is built from 14 residues. Trimming took 1 base from V and 4 from J; bases not matched to a gene: 2. CDR1 is SGHRS, CDR2 YFSETQ, per germline. The CDR3 coding sequence is TGCGCCAGCAGCTTGAGCGGGGGAGCAGATACGCAGTATTTT. Translation: CASSLSGGADTQYF.

This chain uses TRBV25-1 with TRBJ2-2; 8 bases fit TRBD1. The germline V gene has CDR1 MGHDK and CDR2 SYGVNS. This CDR3 spans 16 amino acids. The junction had 10 bases not matched to a gene; V was cut back by 5 bases and J by 5 bases. This CDR3 is CASSSGQGARTGELFF. The DNA for the CDR3 is TGTGCCAGCAGTTCAGGCCAGGGGGCGCGAACCGGGGAGCTGTTTTTT.

The rearrangement uses TRBV19 and TRBJ2-7; D perhaps matches TRBD1 (6 bases). The V and J ends lost 6 bases and 5 bases respectively, with 17 bases between them. Germline-derived CDR1 and CDR2 are LNHDA and SQIVND (reference sequence). This CDR3 is built from 14 residues. CDR3 loop: CASRPGTKSHEQYF. CDR3 bases: TGTGCCAGTAGACCCGGGACAAAGAGCCACGAGCAGTACTTC.

In this sample, this clone turned up a few times. The genes are TRBV9 and TRBJ1-1; the D is unclear. The CDR3 spans 15 residues. Deletions cut 2 bases from V and 1 base from J, with 12 bases between. Germline CDR1 reads SGDLS; CDR2 reads YYNGEE. CDR3 bases: TGTGCCAGCAGCGTTGGGGAGATTCGGAACACTGAAGCTTTCTTT. Translated, it gives CASSVGEIRNTEAFF.

The rearrangement joins TRBV29-1 to TRBJ1-4; a possible D gene is TRBD1 (5 bases). Looked up from germline, CDR1 is SQVTM and CDR2 is ANQGSEA. V lost 7 bases to trimming and J lost 6 bases, with 15 bases between them. The CDR3 runs 13 residues. The CDR3 reads CSATMTDYEKLFF. The CDR3 DNA follows: TGCAGCGCTACGATGACAGACTATGAAAAACTGTTTTTT.

The rearrangement uses TRBV7-9 and TRBJ2-2; D is perhaps TRBD1 (6 bases). Trimming removed 2 bases at V and 3 bases at J, with 19 bases between. In germline, CDR1 is SEHNR, CDR2 FQNEAQ (reference sequence). This CDR3 region has 18 residues. The DNA of the CDR3 is TGTGCCAGCAGCTTACCCTACCACAGGGAATCGGACACCGGGGAGCTGTTTTTT. This codes for CASSLPYHRESDTGELFF.

This clone was detected once. V and J are TRBV15 and TRBJ2-1, with D maybe TRBD1 (5 bases). The V gene lost 0 bases and the J gene lost 5 bases, with 8 bases spanning the gap. This CDR3 comprises 14 residues. Germline-derived CDR1 and CDR2 are LNHNV and YYDKDF (reference sequence). CDR3 DNA: TGTGCCACCAGCAGAGATTTAGGGGACAATGAGCAGTTCTTC. Translated, it gives CATSRDLGDNEQFF.

J is TRBJ2-7 and V is TRBV5-1; D gene unclear. V was clipped by 1 base and J by 3 bases, with 8 bases between them. The germline gives CDR1 SGHRS, CDR2 YFSETQ. CDR3 length equals 13 residues. As DNA, the CDR3 is TGCGCCAGCAGCTTGCAGTCGGGCTACGAGCAGTACTTC. Protein product: CASSLQSGYEQYF.

The chain recombines TRBV12-2 with TRBJ2-4; the D call TRBD2 from the table was never checked on the DNA. TRBV12-2 is classified as a pseudogene. The CDR3 has 13 amino acids. CDR3 in amino acids: CASPATSGNIQYF. CDR3 nucleotides: TGTGCAAGTCCCGCGACTAGCGGGAACATTCAGTACTTC.

The genes are TRBV28 and TRBJ2-5; D is undetermined. Trimming shortened V by 7 bases and J by 5 bases, and 17 bases separated the two germline ends. CDR3 length: 14 amino acids. From germline, CDR1 is MDHEN and CDR2 SYDVKM. The CDR3 reads CASTLGSTGETQYF. CDR3 nucleotide sequence: TGTGCCAGCACCCTAGGAAGCACCGGGGAGACCCAGTACTTC.

This chain uses TRBV12-2 with TRBJ1-5; the table's D call, TRBD1, has no DNA check behind it. TRBV12-2 is a recognized pseudogene. The CDR3 has 15 residues. The CDR3: CASRLLRQYDQPQHF. CDR3 coding DNA: TGTGCAAGTCGCTTACTGCGACAGTATGATCAGCCCCAGCATTTT.

In the case of this clone: Germline is not matched at one junction end, which may reflect a read error. This chain connects TRBV7-9 to TRBJ2-1; a possible D gene is TRBD2 (5 bases). The germline V gene has CDR1 SEHNR and CDR2 FQNEAQ (reference sequence). CDR3 size: 16 residues. CDR3 sequence: CSSSLAPASIWDEQFF. The CDR3 nucleotides are TGTTCCAGCAGCTTAGCGCCGGCTAGCATATGGGATGAGCAGTTCTTC.